One and the same sample provided the 20 T cell receptor beta chains below, sequenced in a study of OX40 agonist ivuxolimab in advanced cancers. The assay was immunoSEQ multiplex PCR, and TCRdb's table has in-frame clones only and misses some. The sample holds 60,000 or so clones, 85% to 90% seen once. Sample: CD4+ or CD8+ T cells sorted from blood, taken in a trial of the OX40 agonist ivuxolimab. The receptors originated from an adult with an advanced solid tumor such as melanoma, head and neck, liver or kidney cancer.

In this sample, this clone turned up a few times. This chain connects TRBV7-2 to TRBJ2-7; TRBD2 matches 10 bases. The V segment lost 2 bases and the J segment 1 base; nucleotides outside the gene matches: 5. CDR3 length: 16 residues. Germline V gene sequence: CDR1 SGHTA, CDR2 FQGNSA. In nucleotides, the CDR3 is TGTGCCAGCAGCTTATCCCCACTAGCGGGATCCTACGAGCAGTACTTC. Amino acids: CASSLSPLAGSYEQYF.

This clone has just a few counts. The chain employs TRBV6-4 and TRBJ1-6; 8 nucleotides line up with TRBD1. CDR3 length: 15 amino acids. Looked up from germline, CDR1 is MRHNA and CDR2 is SNTAGT. The V gene end was trimmed by 6 bases and the J gene end by 10 bases; junction bases not matched to a gene: 11. Here the CDR3 DNA reads TGTGCCAGCAGACCGAGCCCCGGGACAGGATCACCCCTCCACTTT. Translating it yields CASRPSPGTGSPLHF.

The gene calls are TRBV11-3 and TRBJ2-7, with D perhaps given as TRBD1 or TRBD2 (5 bases each). Trimming took 4 bases from V and 7 from J, leaving 14 bases between them. This CDR3 is 13 amino acids long. Germline V gives CDR1 SGHNT, CDR2 YENEEA. The CDR3 region has the DNA TGTGCCAGCAGCTCATTTCTGTGGGGGGAGCAGTACTTC. It yields the protein CASSSFLWGEQYF.

The V gene is TRBV5-4, the J gene TRBJ2-1; 9 bases fit TRBD2. CDR1 SGHNT and CDR2 YYREEE come from the germline V gene (reference sequence). The CDR3 totals 15 residues. V trimming: 2 bases; J trimming: 6 bases; junction bases outside the gene matches: 6. Here the CDR3 reads CASSFPGTSINEQFF. CDR3 nucleotide sequence: TGTGCCAGCAGCTTCCCCGGGACTAGCATCAATGAGCAGTTCTTC.

This rearrangement joins TRBV5-1 to TRBJ2-1, with D possibly TRBD2 on 5 matching bases. Per germline, CDR1 SGHRS and CDR2 YFSETQ. With 2 bases removed from V and 6 bases from J, the gap between germline ends came to 12 bases. The CDR3 consists of 14 residues. The CDR3 DNA reads as TGCGCCAGCAGCTTAGAGGACTCCGCCAATGAGCAGTTCTTC. Translating it yields CASSLEDSANEQFF.

J is TRBJ2-1 and V is TRBV5-1; D remains unclear. This CDR3 comprises 14 residues. Per the germline V gene, CDR1 is SGHRS and CDR2 is YFSETQ. The ends were cut back, 0 bases at V and 0 bases at J, with 4 bases in the middle. The CDR3 here is CASSLASSYNEQFF. Written as DNA, the CDR3 is TGCGCCAGCAGCTTGGCTAGCTCCTACAATGAGCAGTTCTTC.

This clone was recorded once. The V and J genes are TRBV5-1 and TRBJ2-7; 9 bases are shared with TRBD2. From germline, CDR1 is SGHRS and CDR2 YFSETQ. V gave up 4 bases and J gave up 6 bases; unmatched junction bases: 8. The CDR3 length is 14 residues. Written as DNA, the CDR3 is TGCGCCAGCAGCCTCGGGACTAGCTCGGGCGAGCAGTACTTC. Protein: CASSLGTSSGEQYF.

Only a few counts were recorded for this clone. The J gene is TRBJ2-5, the V gene TRBV7-3; 10 positions agree with TRBD2. V lost 4 bases to trimming and J lost 4 bases; unmatched junction nucleotides: 15. The CDR3 runs 18 residues. Germline V CDR1 and CDR2: SGHTA, FQGTGA. As DNA, the CDR3 is TGTGCCAGCAGCTCGGGGGGGACTAGCGCACCGGAGAGAGAGACCCAGTACTTC. Its translation: CASSSGGTSAPERETQYF.

The chain joins TRBV5-5 to TRBJ2-7, with 14 bases fitting TRBD2. CDR3 length equals 15 residues. Germline CDR1 reads SGHKS; CDR2 reads YYEKEE (reference sequence). The J segment lost 8 bases and the V segment lost 4 bases, leaving 8 bases of the junction unmatched. The CDR3 is CASSTAGLAGVKQYF. Written as DNA, the CDR3 is TGTGCCAGCAGCACTGCGGGACTAGCGGGAGTGAAGCAGTACTTC.

V usage is TRBV5-4 and J usage is TRBJ2-7; 13 bases map to TRBD2. This CDR3 has 18 residues. With 4 bases clipped from V and 10 bases from J, the junction kept 20 bases outside the gene matches. Germline CDR1 is SGHNT and CDR2 is YYREEE (reference sequence). The CDR3 bases are TGTGCCAGCAGCACGGACAGGTATGGACTAGCGGGAGCTCTCGAACAGTACTTC. Amino acids: CASSTDRYGLAGALEQYF.

The chain carries TRBV7-2 and TRBJ1-2; 8 nucleotides match TRBD1. Per the germline V gene, CDR1 is SGHTA and CDR2 is FQGNSA. Unmatched junction bases numbered 12, after V lost 4 bases and J lost 5 bases. There are 16 residues in the CDR3. The CDR3 region is CASSSRQGLMYYGYTF. The CDR3 DNA sequence: TGTGCCAGCAGCTCGCGACAGGGGCTCATGTATTATGGCTACACCTTC.

In its sample, this clone was seen once. V usage is TRBV6-5 and J usage is TRBJ2-5, with D tentatively TRBD1 or TRBD2 (6 bases each). CDR1 is MNHEY and CDR2 is SVGAGI in the germline V gene. Deletions cut 9 bases from V and 0 bases from J, with 17 bases between. This CDR3 has 15 amino acids. CDR3: CASNEGGRYQETQYF. As DNA, the CDR3 is TGTGCCAGTAACGAGGGGGGACGGTACCAAGAGACCCAGTACTTC.

The V and J genes are TRBV6-5 and TRBJ2-5; D assignment may be TRBD1 or TRBD2 (5 bases each). CDR3 length: 13 amino acids. Germline-derived CDR1 and CDR2 are MNHEY and SVGAGI. V was cut by 7 bases and J by 4 bases, with 13 bases left in between. The CDR3 coding sequence is TGTGCCAGCACCCGAGGGGCCTCAGAGACCCAGTACTTC. Translation: CASTRGASETQYF.

The CDR3 DNA reads as TGTGCCAGTAGTATGGGACAGGTGATTCAGCCCCAGCATTTT. Its translation: CASSMGQVIQPQHF. This chain links TRBV19 with TRBJ1-5; 8 nucleotides line up with TRBD1. This CDR3 region has 14 residues. Germline values: CDR1 LNHDA, CDR2 SQIVND (reference sequence). Trimming took 3 bases from V and 6 from J; bases not matched to a gene: 4.

This clone occurred once. The chain has TRBV7-2 and TRBJ1-1, with TRBD1 matching 7 bases. Germline V lookup: CDR1 SGHTA, CDR2 FQGNSA. The CDR3 is 15 residues long. Germline trimming cut 5 bases from V and 6 bases from J; bases unmatched to any gene: 12. In nucleotides, the CDR3 is TGTGCCAGCAGCCAGTTCCAGGGGGTATCTTCTGAAGCTTTCTTT. Translating gives CASSQFQGVSSEAFF.

V is TRBV7-8 and J is TRBJ2-3; D gene ambiguous. The germline V gene has CDR1 SGHVS and CDR2 FQNEAQ. Trimming left V 4 bases short and J 2 bases short, with 13 bases between. The CDR3 covers 15 residues. In nucleotides, the CDR3 is TGTGCCAGCAGCTCACGGTTGGTAACCACAGATACGCAGTATTTT. Residues: CASSSRLVTTDTQYF.

The chain uses TRBV7-9 and TRBJ2-7, with TRBD1 matching 8 bases. CDR3 length: 17 amino acids. Germline V gene data show CDR1 as SEHNR and CDR2 as FQNEAQ (reference sequence). V lost 1 base, J lost 2 bases, and 10 bases stayed unmatched. The CDR3 nucleotides are TGTGCCAGCAGCTTAGTGAGGGGGGACAGGCCGCCCTACGAGCAGTACTTC. Translation: CASSLVRGDRPPYEQYF.

This clone has a handful of counts. Germline and junction disagree at one end, which may indicate a read error. The chain combines TRBV5-3 with TRBJ2-7; D gene ambiguous. TRBV5-3 is sorted into the ORF group, with uncertain function. This CDR3 comprises 13 residues. The CDR3 bases are TGCGCCAGCAGCCAAGTCCCCGGCTACGAGCAGTACTTC. Its translation is CASSQVPGYEQYF.

The chain carries TRBV18 and TRBJ1-5, with D possibly matching TRBD1 (5 bases). The germline V gene encodes CDR1 KGHSH and CDR2 LQKENI. This CDR3 is 13 amino acids long. Trimming stripped 4 bases from V and 7 bases from J, with 11 bases between. The DNA for the CDR3 is TGTGCCAGCTCACTAGACAGCGTGCAGCCCCAGCATTTT. Its translation: CASSLDSVQPQHF.

This sequence joins TRBV11-2 and TRBJ1-5; D is unresolved. V gave up 3 bases and J gave up 11 bases, with 11 bases separating them. The CDR3 has 12 residues. Germline loops: CDR1 SGHAT, CDR2 FQNNGV. The CDR3 loop is CASSLAGGTQHF. CDR3 in DNA: TGTGCCAGCAGCTTGGCGGGCGGGACCCAGCATTTT. The full variable domain, in which reference TRBV11-2 and TRBJ1-5 provide the parts outside the CDR3, is EAGVAQSPRYKIIEKRQSVAFWCNPISGHATLYWYQQILGQGPKLLIQFQNNGVVDDSQLPKDRFSAERLKGVDSTLKIQPAKLEDSAVYLCASSLAGGTQHFGDGTRLSIL.